The 22 T cell receptor beta chains in this list originate from one sample, sequenced in a study of T cells in Graves' hyperthyroidism and ophthalmopathy. Amplification of TCR beta CDR3 regions was performed using RNA transcripts as template. A set of HTBI primers served as the primers for a first-round RT-PCR of the TCR CDR3. One entry per CDR3 protein, called by TCRdb with MiXCR from the multiplex PCR reads. The sample contains around 620,000 distinct CDR3 sequences, around 15% of which appear only once. The sequencing sample was made of blood. The receptor set was obtained from a woman under 40 with Graves' hyperthyroidism.

This clonotype was found many times. The chain links TRBV2 to TRBJ2-3; 10 positions agree with TRBD2. Germline V CDR1 and CDR2: SNHLY, FYNNEI. The CDR3 extends over 13 amino acids. Trimming at V came to 10 bases and at J to 2 bases, leaving 3 bases not matched to a gene. The CDR3 here is CAMTSGYTDTQYF. The CDR3 DNA reads TGTGCCATGACTAGCGGGTACACAGATACGCAGTATTTT. The entire variable domain, with the rest obtained from reference TRBV2 and TRBJ2-3, is as follows: EPEVTQTPSHQVTQMGQEVILRCVPISNHLYFYWYRQILGQKVEFLVSFYNNEISEKSEIFDDQFSVERPDGSNFTLKIRSTKLEDSAMYFCAMTSGYTDTQYFGPGTRLTVL.

In its sample, this clonotype was seen many times. The V call is TRBV28, the J call TRBJ1-2; TRBD1 might be the D (5 bases). Germline CDR1 is MDHEN and CDR2 is SYDVKM. Trimming cost V 10 bases and J 4 bases, with 16 bases left between them. The CDR3 has 13 residues. The CDR3 region has the DNA TGTGCCACCATTCGGGGGGTCTCCTATGGCTACACCTTC. Translating gives CATIRGVSYGYTF.

This clonotype has just a few counts. The CDR3 coding sequence is TGTGCCACCAGTGACCTGTCGGGACCTTACAATGAGCAGTTCTTC. Protein: CATSDLSGPYNEQFF. The chain uses TRBV24-1 and TRBJ2-1; D tentatively reads TRBD1 or TRBD2 (5 bases each). Trimming pared 4 bases from V and 4 bases from J, leaving 13 bases between. The CDR3 has 15 amino acids. Germline assignment: CDR1 KGHDR and CDR2 SFDVKD.

V and J are TRBV19 and TRBJ2-1, with 12 bases that match TRBD2. With 0 bases clipped from V and 4 bases from J, the junction kept 4 bases outside the gene matches. CDR1 is LNHDA and CDR2 is SQIVND in the germline V gene (reference sequence). This CDR3 spans 17 amino acids. The CDR3 sequence is CASSIDLTSGRYNEQFF. The DNA for the CDR3 is TGTGCCAGTAGTATAGACCTGACTAGCGGGAGATACAATGAGCAGTTCTTC.

The chain uses TRBV7-6 and TRBJ2-7; D unresolved. CDR3 length: 13 residues. V shed 5 bases and J shed 1 base, with 9 bases lying between them. CDR1 is SGHVS, CDR2 FNYEAQ, per germline. The CDR3 region has the DNA TGTGCCAGCAGCGACCGGCAATCCTACGAGCAGTACTTC. The encoded protein is CASSDRQSYEQYF. Looking up the rest from reference TRBV7-6 and TRBJ2-7 gives the full variable domain: GAGVSQSPRYKVTKRGQDVALRCDPISGHVSLYWYRQALGQGPEFLTYFNYEAQQDKSGLPNDRFSAERPEGSISTLTIQRTEQRDSAMYRCASSDRQSYEQYFGPGTRLTVT.

This clonotype has at least ten counts. This chain uses TRBV29-1 with TRBJ2-5; D is possibly TRBD2 (7 bases). Germline V gene data show CDR1 as SQVTM and CDR2 as ANQGSEA. V was clipped by 3 bases and J by 5 bases, with 16 bases between them. The CDR3 runs 14 residues. In DNA, the CDR3 is TGCAGCGTTGAGAGGGCAGGGAGGGGGGAGACCCAGTACTTC. Amino acids: CSVERAGRGETQYF.

This clonotype was observed many times. This chain links TRBV2 with TRBJ2-1, with TRBD2 matching 8 bases. After removal of 6 bases from V and 5 bases from J, the junction contained 6 bases not matched to a gene. The CDR3 has 14 amino acids. Germline CDR1 is SNHLY and CDR2 is FYNNEI. CDR3 DNA sequence: TGTGCCAGCAGCCCGGGAGGGCCGGACAATGAGCAGTTCTTC. Protein: CASSPGGPDNEQFF. Filled out from reference TRBV2 and TRBJ2-1, the complete variable domain reads EPEVTQTPSHQVTQMGQEVILRCVPISNHLYFYWYRQILGQKVEFLVSFYNNEISEKSEIFDDQFSVERPDGSNFTLKIRSTKLEDSAMYFCASSPGGPDNEQFFGPGTRLTVL.

This clonotype was observed a few times. J is TRBJ2-2 and V is TRBV29-1; the D gene is possibly TRBD2 (5 bases). The CDR3 runs to 12 residues. The V end was cut by 8 bases, the J end by 3 bases, with 10 bases between. CDR1 SQVTM and CDR2 ANQGSEA come from the germline V gene. The CDR3 DNA reads as TGCAGCTTTACTAGATACACCGGGGAGCTGTTTTTT. It translates to CSFTRYTGELFF.

This clonotype was counted ten times or more. This rearrangement joins TRBV11-2 to TRBJ2-1; no definite D call. V was shortened by 3 bases and J by 8 bases, with 8 bases between the two germline ends. The CDR3 is 12 residues long. Germline values: CDR1 SGHAT, CDR2 FQNNGV. The CDR3 sequence is CASSLSEDEQFF. The CDR3 region has the DNA TGTGCCAGCAGCTTGTCTGAGGATGAGCAGTTCTTC.

The chain couples TRBV5-1 to TRBJ1-2; perhaps TRBD1 as D (6 bases). From germline, CDR1 is SGHRS and CDR2 YFSETQ. This CDR3 contains 16 residues. V was shortened by 0 bases and J by 0 bases, with 12 bases between the two germline ends. CDR3: CASSLVFGGPNYGYTF. The CDR3 region has the DNA TGCGCCAGCAGCTTGGTGTTTGGGGGGCCTAACTATGGCTACACCTTC.

This clonotype was counted at least ten times. The chain has TRBV28 and TRBJ2-1; the match to TRBD2 covers 14 bases. The CDR3 consists of 16 residues. Germline CDR1 is MDHEN and CDR2 is SYDVKM. V lost 6 bases, J lost 4 bases, and 5 bases stayed unmatched. The CDR3: CASRPTSGRVYNEQFF. The CDR3 nucleotides read TGTGCCAGCAGGCCGACTAGCGGGAGGGTTTACAATGAGCAGTTCTTC.

This clonotype was seen at least ten times. The chain employs TRBV6-1 and TRBJ2-1, with D hard to call. CDR1 is MNHNS, CDR2 SASEGT, per germline. The V and J ends lost 5 bases and 5 bases respectively, with 19 bases between them. The CDR3 is made up of 16 amino acids. This CDR3 is CASSPQGPFTNNEQFF. The CDR3 DNA sequence: TGTGCCAGCAGTCCCCAAGGGCCATTTACCAACAATGAGCAGTTCTTC.

There are many counts of this clonotype. The chain has TRBV12-3 or TRBV12-4 and TRBJ2-7, with D maybe TRBD1 (5 bases). The CDR3 consists of 14 residues. The ends were cut back, 5 bases at V and 3 bases at J, with 14 bases in the middle. The DNA for the CDR3 is TGTGCCAGCAGTCAGGACATAGGGCGCTACGAGCAGTACTTC. Its translation is CASSQDIGRYEQYF.

The chain combines TRBV9 with TRBJ2-1, with a weak D call TRBD2 (5 bases). The length of the CDR3 is 13 residues. The germline V gene has CDR1 SGDLS and CDR2 YYNGEE. V lost 3 bases and J lost 9, with 13 bases in between. DNA of the CDR3: TGTGCCAGCAGCGCAACGGGGTTTGGTGAGCAGTTCTTC. Translated, it gives CASSATGFGEQFF.

This clonotype was counted between two and nine times. V is TRBV9 and J is TRBJ2-5; TRBD2 might be the D (7 bases). The CDR3 consists of 15 residues. Trimming took 3 bases from V and 1 from J, leaving 13 bases between them. Germline CDR1 and CDR2: SGDLS and YYNGEE. CDR3: CASSARGGVQETQYF. The CDR3 DNA reads as TGTGCCAGCAGCGCTCGAGGGGGGGTCCAAGAGACCCAGTACTTC.

The chain joins TRBV6-5 to TRBJ1-4, with TRBD1 as a possible D gene (5 bases). Trimming took 0 bases from V and 5 from J, leaving 16 bases between them. Germline CDR1 reads MNHEY; CDR2 reads SVGAGI. The CDR3 length is 17 residues. Here the CDR3 DNA reads TGTGCCAGCAGTTACTCCTTCATGGGGAGGGGCAATGAAAAACTGTTTTTT. It encodes CASSYSFMGRGNEKLFF.

At least ten counts were recorded for this clonotype. The chain carries TRBV28 and TRBJ2-7; the D gene could be TRBD1 or TRBD2 (8 bases each). From germline, CDR1 is MDHEN and CDR2 SYDVKM. V was cut by 3 bases and J by 7 bases, with 22 bases left in between. There are 16 residues in the CDR3. CDR3 sequence reads: CASSFPGGDGGGEQYF. The CDR3, as DNA: TGTGCCAGCAGTTTCCCAGGGGGCGACGGGGGGGGGGAGCAGTACTTC.

The CDR3 loop is CASSLSLKLNQPQHF. DNA of the CDR3: TGCGCCAGCAGCTTGTCCCTAAAGTTAAATCAGCCCCAGCATTTT. The chain combines TRBV4-1 with TRBJ1-5; D gene ambiguous. The CDR3 runs 15 residues. Looked up from germline, CDR1 is MGHRA and CDR2 is YSYEKL. V shed 5 bases and J shed 4 bases, with 15 bases lying between them.

This chain uses TRBV19 with TRBJ2-7; tentative D call: TRBD2 (6 bases). V dropped 0 bases and J dropped 6 bases, with 12 bases sitting between them. CDR1 and CDR2 (germline): LNHDA, SQIVND (reference sequence). CDR3 size: 14 residues. CDR3 DNA sequence: TGTGCCAGTAGTATAGATACGGGGGATGTCGAGCAGTACTTC. Amino acids: CASSIDTGDVEQYF. The full variable domain, its missing parts supplied by reference TRBV19 and TRBJ2-7, is DGGITQSPKYLFRKEGQNVTLSCEQNLNHDAMYWYRQDPGQGLRLIYYSQIVNDFQKGDIAEGYSVSREKKESFPLTVTSAQKNPTAFYLCASSIDTGDVEQYFGPGTRLTVT.

This rearrangement joins TRBV5-6 to TRBJ2-7, with no clear D. V lost 3 bases, J lost 2 bases, and 9 bases lay in between. CDR1 and CDR2 from the germline V gene are SGHDT and YYEEEE. This CDR3 comprises 13 residues. The CDR3 nucleotides are TGTGCCAGCAGCTCGGAAGTACCCTACGAGCAGTACTTC. Translating gives CASSSEVPYEQYF. The complete variable domain, with remaining parts taken from reference TRBV5-6 and TRBJ2-7, reads DAGVTQSPTHLIKTRGQQVTLRCSPKSGHDTVSWYQQALGQGPQFIFQYYEEEERQRGNFPDRFSGHQFPNYSSELNVNALLLGDSALYLCASSSEVPYEQYFGPGTRLTVT.

This clonotype was picked up many times. This sequence joins TRBV6-2 or TRBV6-3 and TRBJ2-3, with a tentative D call TRBD2 (5 bases). The length of the CDR3 is 15 residues. Germline CDR1 reads MNHEY; CDR2 reads SVGEGT. V gave up 6 bases and J gave up 3 bases, with 16 bases separating them. CDR3 residues: CASSSWREGTDTQYF. The CDR3 DNA is TGTGCCAGCAGCTCCTGGAGAGAGGGAACAGATACGCAGTATTTT.

This clonotype was picked up a small number of times. The chain joins TRBV5-8 to TRBJ1-5; possible D gene TRBD1, 5 bases. The length of the CDR3 is 16 residues. CDR1 and CDR2 from the germline V gene are SGHTS and YDEGEE. Trimming pared 0 bases from V and 2 bases from J, leaving 12 bases between. CDR3 nucleotides: TGTGCCAGCAGCTTGGTAAAGGGACTGGGCAATCAGCCCCAGCATTTT. Translating gives CASSLVKGLGNQPQHF.